What follows are 30 T cell receptor beta chains derived from one specimen sequenced in a study of T cell responses to AZD1222 COVID-19 vaccine. Using immunoSEQ multiplex PCR, the repertoire was profiled, and TCRdb retains in-frame clones only, with some absent. The sample includes nearly 95,000 clones, roughly nine tenths of them seen just once. The source was peripheral blood, collected 28 days after the second AZD1222 dose. The receptors shown here come from an adult who received the AZD1222 COVID-19 vaccine.

V usage is TRBV6-5 and J usage is TRBJ2-5; 7 bases map to TRBD2. Germline loops: CDR1 MNHEY, CDR2 SVGAGI. The ends lost 5 bases at V and 1 base at J; junction bases unmatched: 7. The CDR3 contains 15 residues. CDR3 protein: CASSPQLASQETQYF. As DNA, the CDR3 is TGTGCCAGCAGTCCCCAACTAGCGAGCCAAGAGACCCAGTACTTC.

V and J are TRBV7-6 and TRBJ2-3; 8 nucleotides align to TRBD2. The V and J ends lost 6 bases and 3 bases, in that order; junction bases with no gene match: 26. The germline gives CDR1 SGHVS, CDR2 FNYEAQ. CDR3 length: 21 amino acids. DNA for the CDR3: TGTGCCAGCAGACAAGAACTAAGTAGGACGGCGGGCGCTAGCGGGACAGATACGCAGTATTTT. It is translated as CASRQELSRTAGASGTDTQYF. The complete variable domain, with remaining parts taken from reference TRBV7-6 and TRBJ2-3, reads GAGVSQSPRYKVTKRGQDVALRCDPISGHVSLYWYRQALGQGPEFLTYFNYEAQQDKSGLPNDRFSAERPEGSISTLTIQRTEQRDSAMYRCASRQELSRTAGASGTDTQYFGPGTRLTVL.

This clone was counted a single time. The rearrangement joins TRBV5-1 to TRBJ2-1; TRBD1 agrees at 7 bases. The CDR3 is 15 amino acids. The junction had 9 bases not matched to a gene; V was cut back by 4 bases and J by 5 bases. Germline CDR1 reads SGHRS; CDR2 reads YFSETQ. CDR3 sequence reads: CASSLTGPKDNEQFF. CDR3 DNA: TGCGCCAGCAGCCTGACAGGGCCTAAAGACAATGAGCAGTTCTTC.

In this sample, this clone turned up a few times. The gene calls are TRBV2 and TRBJ1-4; D call uncertain. Looked up from germline, CDR1 is SNHLY and CDR2 is FYNNEI. V was trimmed by 7 bases and J by 4 bases, leaving 13 bases between them. The length of the CDR3 is 14 residues. The CDR3 sequence: CASTPLSRNEKLFF. CDR3 DNA sequence: TGTGCCAGCACCCCATTATCCCGTAATGAAAAACTGTTTTTT.

The V and J genes are TRBV19 and TRBJ1-1; maybe TRBD1 (5 bases). The germline V gene encodes CDR1 LNHDA and CDR2 SQIVND (reference sequence). The V and J ends lost 7 bases and 3 bases respectively, with 15 bases between them. The CDR3 extends over 14 amino acids. The CDR3 reads CASIGLGQYTEAFF. CDR3 bases: TGTGCCAGTATCGGGTTGGGGCAGTACACTGAAGCTTTCTTT.

CDR3 in amino acids: CASHPGRGYNSPLHF. The CDR3 nucleotides read TGTGCCTCTCACCCGGGGAGGGGTTATAATTCACCCCTCCACTTT. This sequence joins TRBV25-1 and TRBJ1-6, with TRBD1 as a possible D gene (5 bases). Germline V lookup: CDR1 MGHDK, CDR2 SYGVNS. This CDR3 contains 15 residues. The V gene lost 11 bases and the J gene lost 4 bases, with 18 bases spanning the gap.

The chain recombines TRBV19 with TRBJ1-1; TRBD1 is a possible D gene (6 bases). Germline V gene lookup returns CDR1 LNHDA and CDR2 SQIVND (reference sequence). The CDR3 is 15 amino acids. The V end lost 6 bases, the J end lost 2 bases, and 16 bases lay between the germline ends. In DNA form, the CDR3 reads TGTGCCAGTAGCTCAGGGGCGACAGCCAACACTGAAGCTTTCTTT. This translates into CASSSGATANTEAFF.

The chain recombines TRBV2 with TRBJ2-2; 7 bases align to TRBD2. From germline, CDR1 is SNHLY and CDR2 FYNNEI. This CDR3 comprises 15 residues. V was clipped by 3 bases and J by 5 bases; unmatched bases: 6. In nucleotides, the CDR3 is TGTGCCAGCAGTGATATTGGGGGGGTAACCGGGGAGCTGTTTTTT. Translating it yields CASSDIGGVTGELFF.

The chain's CDR3 is CASSFTGGGTDTQYF. The CDR3 DNA is TGTGCCAGCAGCTTCACAGGGGGCGGAACAGATACGCAGTATTTT. The chain carries TRBV7-3 and TRBJ2-3; 9 bases align to TRBD1. After removal of 3 bases from V and 3 bases from J, the junction contained 4 bases not matched to a gene. This CDR3 region has 15 residues. Germline V gives CDR1 SGHTA, CDR2 FQGTGA.

The gene calls are TRBV3-1 (or the pseudogene TRBV3-2) and TRBJ2-1; 16 bases map to TRBD2. Germline CDR1 and CDR2: LGHDT and YNNKEL (reference sequence). The trim removed 1 base at V and 9 bases at J, leaving 15 bases unmatched. The CDR3 length is 20 residues. In nucleotides, the CDR3 is TGTGCCAGCAGCCAAGCACACCGATCCGGGACTAGCGGGAGGGCCAGTGAGCAGTTCTTC. Its translation: CASSQAHRSGTSGRASEQFF.

The chain is built from TRBV7-9 and TRBJ1-1; no firm D call. The CDR3 runs 13 residues. Germline values: CDR1 SEHNR, CDR2 FQNEAQ (reference sequence). The V and J ends lost 3 bases and 4 bases respectively, with 9 bases between them. The CDR3 reads CASSLGSPTEAFF. In nucleotides, the CDR3 is TGTGCCAGCAGCTTGGGCAGCCCCACTGAAGCTTTCTTT.

The V call is TRBV5-5, the J call TRBJ1-1, with D perhaps matching TRBD1 (6 bases). Per germline, CDR1 SGHKS and CDR2 YYEKEE (reference sequence). The CDR3 contains 15 residues. Trimming took 4 bases from V and 3 from J, leaving 16 bases between them. The CDR3 loop is CASSPVTGEDTEAFF. As DNA, the CDR3 is TGTGCCAGCAGCCCAGTGACAGGTGAGGACACTGAAGCTTTCTTT.

V gene TRBV27 combines with J gene TRBJ2-7; D is tentatively TRBD1 or TRBD2 (5 bases each). V gave up 3 bases and J gave up 3 bases, with 15 bases separating them. The CDR3 is made up of 15 amino acids. Germline CDR1 and CDR2: MNHEY and SMNVEV (reference sequence). The chain's CDR3 is CASSFGTPSDYEQYF. DNA of the CDR3: TGTGCCAGCAGTTTTGGGACCCCGTCCGACTACGAGCAGTACTTC.

This clone appeared a few times. The rearrangement links TRBV11-2 to TRBJ2-1; no definite D call. The germline V gene has CDR1 SGHAT and CDR2 FQNNGV. The CDR3 contains 12 residues. V was shortened by 3 bases and J by 13 bases, with 13 bases between the two germline ends. The CDR3 loop is CASSFLTPHQFF. Here the CDR3 DNA reads TGTGCCAGCAGCTTCTTAACGCCCCACCAGTTCTTC.

The V gene is TRBV2, the J gene TRBJ2-7; D is possibly TRBD2 (6 bases). V was clipped by 4 bases and J by 2 bases, with 6 bases between them. CDR1 is SNHLY, CDR2 FYNNEI, per germline. The CDR3 sequence is 12 residues long. The CDR3 nucleotides read TGTGCCAGCAGTGGCGGGGCCTACGAGCAGTACTTC. Its protein is CASSGGAYEQYF.

V gene TRBV29-1 combines with J gene TRBJ2-5; TRBD2 matches 13 bases. The germline CDR1 and CDR2 sequences are SQVTM and ANQGSEA. CDR3 length: 18 residues. V trimming: 2 bases; J trimming: 4 bases; junction bases outside the gene matches: 13. CDR3 DNA: TGCAGCGTTGAACTGCTGTCTACTAGCGGGGGGGCTTTAGAGACCCAGTACTTC. As protein: CSVELLSTSGGALETQYF. Full variable domain (remainder filled in from reference TRBV29-1 and TRBJ2-5): SAVISQKPSRDICQRGTSLTIQCQVDSQVTMMFWYRQQPGQSLTLIATANQGSEATYESGFVIDKFPISRPNLTFSTLTVSNMSPEDSSIYLCSVELLSTSGGALETQYFGPGTRLLVL.

The gene calls are TRBV18 and TRBJ2-5, with TRBD1 matching 9 bases. This CDR3 comprises 15 residues. The J segment lost 2 bases and the V segment lost 6 bases, leaving 7 bases of the junction unmatched. CDR1 and CDR2 (germline): KGHSH, LQKENI. CDR3 in DNA: TGTGCCAGCTCGGGCCAGGGACAGGGACAAGAGACCCAGTACTTC. It translates to CASSGQGQGQETQYF.

This chain uses TRBV6-6 with TRBJ1-6; D gene ambiguous. The germline CDR1 and CDR2 sequences are MNHNY and SVGAGI (reference sequence). Trimming shortened V by 4 bases and J by 7 bases, and 8 bases separated the two germline ends. The CDR3 loop spans 13 amino acids. Here the CDR3 DNA reads TGTGCCAGCAGTTCGGGTGAGAATTCACCCCTCCACTTT. It is translated as CASSSGENSPLHF.

This chain connects TRBV5-8 to TRBJ2-1; 10 bases are a match to TRBD1. V was pared by 5 bases and J by 4 bases, with 3 bases of the junction left unmatched. This CDR3 is 14 amino acids long. Germline V gene lookup returns CDR1 SGHTS and CDR2 YDEGEE. Here the CDR3 reads CASSWTGGYNEQFF. The DNA of the CDR3 is TGTGCCAGCAGTTGGACAGGGGGTTACAATGAGCAGTTCTTC.

This chain connects TRBV4-1 to TRBJ1-4; no firm D call. Germline V gene lookup returns CDR1 MGHRA and CDR2 YSYEKL. The CDR3 loop spans 15 amino acids. The V gene lost 1 base and the J gene lost 8 bases, with 14 bases spanning the gap. The CDR3 protein is CASSQGDGLGEKLFF. The CDR3 DNA sequence: TGCGCCAGCAGCCAAGGAGATGGTCTGGGGGAAAAACTGTTTTTT.

This chain joins TRBV6-2 or TRBV6-3 and TRBJ2-3, with D possibly being TRBD1 (6 bases). CDR1 is MNHEY, CDR2 SVGEGT, per germline. This CDR3 region has 18 residues. Deletions cut 4 bases from V and 1 base from J, with 21 bases between. The CDR3 sequence: CASSSWGRGSSRTDTQYF. The DNA of the CDR3 is TGTGCCAGCAGTTCCTGGGGGCGCGGGTCATCACGCACAGATACGCAGTATTTT.

The V and J genes are TRBV9 and TRBJ2-3; 8 positions agree with TRBD2. This CDR3 is built from 16 residues. The J segment lost 5 bases and the V segment lost 5 bases, leaving 13 bases of the junction unmatched. The germline V gene has CDR1 SGDLS and CDR2 YYNGEE. CDR3 bases: TGTGCCAGCAGTATACGAGCGGGAGAGGGGGGAGATACGCAGTATTTT. Amino acids: CASSIRAGEGGDTQYF. Combining the CDR3 with reference TRBV9 and TRBJ2-3 gives the whole variable domain DSGVTQTPKHLITATGQRVTLRCSPRSGDLSVYWYQQSLDQGLQFLIQYYNGEERAKGNILERFSAQQFPDLHSELNLSSLELGDSALYFCASSIRAGEGGDTQYFGPGTRLTVL.

This clone came up a few times. This chain links TRBV5-1 with TRBJ1-2, with TRBD1 matching over 8 bases. Germline CDR1 and CDR2: SGHRS and YFSETQ. The V gene end was trimmed by 4 bases and the J gene end by 2 bases; junction bases not matched to a gene: 10. This CDR3 is built from 16 residues. The CDR3 DNA sequence: TGCGCCAGCAGCCGTGAGGGGACAGGCTTAAACTATGGCTACACCTTC. It codes for CASSREGTGLNYGYTF.

The chain has TRBV19 and TRBJ2-7, with 8 bases matching TRBD2. This CDR3 is built from 16 residues. The ends lost 5 bases at V and 0 bases at J; junction bases unmatched: 9. Germline assignment: CDR1 LNHDA and CDR2 SQIVND (reference sequence). The CDR3 DNA is TGTGCCAGTAGTCCCGGGACTAGATCTGGCTCCTACGAGCAGTACTTC. Translation: CASSPGTRSGSYEQYF.

This chain connects TRBV7-3 to TRBJ2-5; TRBD2 agrees at 14 bases. Germline-derived CDR1 and CDR2 are SGHTA and FQGTGA. CDR3 length equals 21 residues. V gave up 3 bases and J gave up 4 bases; unmatched junction bases: 19. The CDR3 nucleotides read TGTGCCAGCAGCTTGTCCACGCTATTGAGACTAGCGGGAGGGCCTGGAGAGACCCAGTACTTC. This translates into CASSLSTLLRLAGGPGETQYF. Looking up the rest from reference TRBV7-3 and TRBJ2-5 gives the full variable domain: GAGVSQTPSNKVTEKGKYVELRCDPISGHTALYWYRQSLGQGPEFLIYFQGTGAADDSGLPNDRFFAVRPEGSVSTLKIQRTERGDSAVYLCASSLSTLLRLAGGPGETQYFGPGTRLLVL.

The V call is TRBV12-5, the J call TRBJ1-2; D ambiguous. Germline CDR1 and CDR2: LGHNT and FRNRAP. The CDR3 loop spans 13 amino acids. V gave up 5 bases and J gave up 6 bases, with 13 bases separating them. CDR3 amino acids: CASGDRGVDGYTF. The CDR3 DNA follows: TGTGCTAGTGGTGATCGCGGGGTGGATGGCTACACCTTC.

The chain combines TRBV18 with TRBJ2-7; TRBD2 matches 10 bases. V shed 5 bases, J shed 0 bases, and the junction held 4 bases outside the gene matches. The length of the CDR3 is 15 residues. Germline assignment: CDR1 KGHSH and CDR2 LQKENI. CDR3 nucleotide sequence: TGTGCCAGCTCAACCGCTAGCGGGAGCTCCTACGAGCAGTACTTC. Protein product: CASSTASGSSYEQYF. The entire variable domain, with the rest obtained from reference TRBV18 and TRBJ2-7, is as follows: NAGVMQNPRHLVRRRGQEARLRCSPMKGHSHVYWYRQLPEEGLKFMVYLQKENIIDESGMPKERFSAEFPKEGPSILRIQQVVRGDSAAYFCASSTASGSSYEQYFGPGTRLTVT.

This chain links TRBV6-4 with TRBJ1-1; TRBD1 might be the D (6 bases). Germline loops: CDR1 MRHNA, CDR2 SNTAGT. This CDR3 spans 15 amino acids. Trimming took 10 bases from V and 2 from J, leaving 20 bases between them. As DNA, the CDR3 is TGTGCCACCAATGTCCAATGGACAGCAAACACTGAAGCTTTCTTT. As protein: CATNVQWTANTEAFF.

V is TRBV12-5 and J is TRBJ2-2; the D is unclear. V was shortened by 2 bases and J by 2 bases, with 3 bases between the two germline ends. Germline V gene lookup returns CDR1 LGHNT and CDR2 FRNRAP. CDR3 length: 13 residues. The CDR3 region has the DNA TGTGCTAGTGGTTTGCCTAACACCGGGGAGCTGTTTTTT. Translation gives CASGLPNTGELFF.

This sequence joins TRBV4-2 and TRBJ2-3, with TRBD1 matching 11 bases. CDR3 length: 16 residues. Germline assignment: CDR1 LGHNA and CDR2 YNFKEQ. The junction had 5 bases not matched to a gene; V was cut back by 2 bases and J by 4 bases. The DNA of the CDR3 is TGTGCCAGCAGCCAACCCCGGGGACAGGGGGCAGATACGCAGTATTTT. This codes for CASSQPRGQGADTQYF.